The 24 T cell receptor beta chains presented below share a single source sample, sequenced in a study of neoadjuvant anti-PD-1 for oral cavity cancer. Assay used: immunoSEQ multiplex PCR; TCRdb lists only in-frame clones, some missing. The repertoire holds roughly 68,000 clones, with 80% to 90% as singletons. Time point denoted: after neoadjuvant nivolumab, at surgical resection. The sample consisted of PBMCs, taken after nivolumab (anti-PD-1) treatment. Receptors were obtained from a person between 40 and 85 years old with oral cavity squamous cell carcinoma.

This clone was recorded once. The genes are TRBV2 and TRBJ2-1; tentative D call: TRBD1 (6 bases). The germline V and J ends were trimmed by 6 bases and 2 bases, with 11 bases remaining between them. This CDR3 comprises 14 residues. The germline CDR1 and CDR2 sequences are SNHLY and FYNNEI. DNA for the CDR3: TGTGCCAGCAGCGGAAGGGACACCTACAATGAGCAGTTCTTC. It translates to CASSGRDTYNEQFF.

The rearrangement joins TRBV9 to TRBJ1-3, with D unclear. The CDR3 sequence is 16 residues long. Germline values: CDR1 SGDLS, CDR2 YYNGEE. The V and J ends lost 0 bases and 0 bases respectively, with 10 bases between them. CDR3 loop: CASSVGGAISGNTIYF. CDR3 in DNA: TGTGCCAGCAGCGTAGGAGGAGCTATCTCTGGAAACACCATATATTTT.

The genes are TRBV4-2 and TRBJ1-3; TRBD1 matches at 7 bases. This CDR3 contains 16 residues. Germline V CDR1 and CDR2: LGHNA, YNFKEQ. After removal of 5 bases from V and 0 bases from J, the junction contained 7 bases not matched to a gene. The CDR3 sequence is CASSKTGAYSGNTIYF. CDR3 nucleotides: TGTGCCAGCAGCAAAACAGGGGCCTACTCTGGAAACACCATATATTTT.

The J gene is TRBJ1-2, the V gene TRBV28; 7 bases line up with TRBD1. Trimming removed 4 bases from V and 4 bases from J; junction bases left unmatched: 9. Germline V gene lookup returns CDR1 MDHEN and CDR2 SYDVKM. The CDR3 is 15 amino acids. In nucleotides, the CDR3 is TGTGCCAGCAGTTCCGGGACAGCAAACTTCTATGGCTACACCTTC. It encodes CASSSGTANFYGYTF.

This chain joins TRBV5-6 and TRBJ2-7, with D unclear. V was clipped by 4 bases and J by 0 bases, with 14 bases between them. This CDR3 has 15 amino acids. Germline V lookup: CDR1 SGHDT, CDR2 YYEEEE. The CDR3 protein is CASSPFGRSSYEQYF. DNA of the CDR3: TGTGCCAGCAGCCCCTTCGGGCGGTCCTCCTACGAGCAGTACTTC.

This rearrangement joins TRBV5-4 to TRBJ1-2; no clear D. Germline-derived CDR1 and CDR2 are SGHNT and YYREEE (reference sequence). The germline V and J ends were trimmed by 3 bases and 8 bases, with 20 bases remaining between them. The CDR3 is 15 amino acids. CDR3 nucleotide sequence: TGTGCCAGCAGCTCCCAGGACTGGGGAGAAGGGGGCTACACCTTC. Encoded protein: CASSSQDWGEGGYTF.

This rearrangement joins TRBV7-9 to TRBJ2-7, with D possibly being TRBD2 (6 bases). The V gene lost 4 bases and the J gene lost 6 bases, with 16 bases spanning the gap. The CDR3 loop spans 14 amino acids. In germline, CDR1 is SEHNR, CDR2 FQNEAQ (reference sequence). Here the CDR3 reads CASSSTEGGGEQYF. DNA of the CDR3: TGTGCCAGCAGCTCTACGGAGGGAGGAGGCGAGCAGTACTTC.

The CDR3 region has the DNA TGTGCCAGCAGGCGGGGGGCGGGAGAGACCCAGTACTTC. Protein: CASRRGAGETQYF. The chain has TRBV6-1 and TRBJ2-5; TRBD2 aligns across 8 bases. There are 13 residues in the CDR3. Trimming removed 6 bases from V and 4 bases from J; junction bases left unmatched: 4. Germline V gene data show CDR1 as MNHNS and CDR2 as SASEGT.

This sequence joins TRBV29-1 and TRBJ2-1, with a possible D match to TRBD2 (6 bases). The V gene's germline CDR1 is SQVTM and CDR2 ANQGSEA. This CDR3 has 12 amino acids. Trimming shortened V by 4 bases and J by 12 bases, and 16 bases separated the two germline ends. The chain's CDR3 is CSVVSGGTSQFF. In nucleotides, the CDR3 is TGCAGCGTTGTAAGTGGCGGGACGTCGCAGTTCTTC.

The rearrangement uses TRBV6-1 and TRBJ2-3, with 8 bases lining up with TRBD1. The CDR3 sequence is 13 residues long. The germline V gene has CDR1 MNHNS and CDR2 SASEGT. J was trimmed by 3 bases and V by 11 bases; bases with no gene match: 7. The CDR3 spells CAGGQGRTDTQYF. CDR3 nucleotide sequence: TGTGCCGGAGGACAGGGTAGGACAGATACGCAGTATTTT.

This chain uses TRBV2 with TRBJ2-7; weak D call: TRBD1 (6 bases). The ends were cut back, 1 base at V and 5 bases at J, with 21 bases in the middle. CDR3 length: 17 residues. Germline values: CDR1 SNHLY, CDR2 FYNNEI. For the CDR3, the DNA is TGTGCCAGCAGTGAAGTGTCGATACAGGGAAATTTGGACGAGCAGTACTTC. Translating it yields CASSEVSIQGNLDEQYF.

CDR3 sequence reads: CASSGTLFSNQPQHF. The CDR3 nucleotides are TGTGCCAGCAGCGGTACTCTTTTTAGCAATCAGCCCCAGCATTTT. The chain uses TRBV7-8 and TRBJ1-5; D is unclear. The CDR3 spans 15 residues. Germline V gives CDR1 SGHVS, CDR2 FQNEAQ. Trimming cost V 5 bases and J 0 bases, with 11 bases left between them.

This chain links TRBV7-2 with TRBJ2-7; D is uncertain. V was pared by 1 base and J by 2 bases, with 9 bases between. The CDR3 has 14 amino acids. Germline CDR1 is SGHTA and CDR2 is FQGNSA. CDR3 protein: CASSLGRSAYEQYF. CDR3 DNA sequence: TGTGCCAGCAGCTTAGGTAGGTCAGCCTACGAGCAGTACTTC.

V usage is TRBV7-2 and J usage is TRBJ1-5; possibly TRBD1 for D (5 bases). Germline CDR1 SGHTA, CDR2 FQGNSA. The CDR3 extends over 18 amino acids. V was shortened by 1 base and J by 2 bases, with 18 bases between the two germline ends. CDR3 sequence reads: CASSLGPGPLLGNQPQHF. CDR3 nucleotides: TGTGCCAGCAGCTTAGGGCCAGGGCCCCTATTAGGCAATCAGCCCCAGCATTTT.

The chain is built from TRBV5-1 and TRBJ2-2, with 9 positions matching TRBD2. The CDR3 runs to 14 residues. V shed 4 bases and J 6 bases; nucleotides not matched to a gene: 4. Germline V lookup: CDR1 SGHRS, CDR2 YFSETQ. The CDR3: CASSPRGGSGELFF. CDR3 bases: TGCGCCAGCAGCCCGCGGGGGGGCTCCGGGGAGCTGTTTTTT. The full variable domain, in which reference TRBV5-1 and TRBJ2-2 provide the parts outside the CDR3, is KAGVTQTPRYLIKTRGQQVTLSCSPISGHRSVSWYQQTPGQGLQFLFEYFSETQRNKGNFPGRFSGRQFSNSRSEMNVSTLELGDSALYLCASSPRGGSGELFFGEGSRLTVL.

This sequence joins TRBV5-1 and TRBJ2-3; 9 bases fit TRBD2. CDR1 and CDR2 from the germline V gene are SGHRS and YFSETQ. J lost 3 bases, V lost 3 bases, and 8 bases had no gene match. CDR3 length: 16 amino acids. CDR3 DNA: TGCGCCAGCAGCTCTAGGGTAACTAGCGGGACAGATACGCAGTATTTT. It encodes CASSSRVTSGTDTQYF.

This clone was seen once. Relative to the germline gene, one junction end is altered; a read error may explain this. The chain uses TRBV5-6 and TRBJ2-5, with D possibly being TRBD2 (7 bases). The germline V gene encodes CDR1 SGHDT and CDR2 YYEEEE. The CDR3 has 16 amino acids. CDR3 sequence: CASTPGGPTFQEAQYF. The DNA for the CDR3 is TGTGCCAGCACCCCCGGGGGGCCTACCTTCCAAGAGGCCCAGTACTTC.

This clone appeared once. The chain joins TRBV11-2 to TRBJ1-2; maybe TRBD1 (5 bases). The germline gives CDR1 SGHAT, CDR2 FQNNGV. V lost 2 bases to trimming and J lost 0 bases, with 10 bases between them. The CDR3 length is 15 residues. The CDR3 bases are TGTGCCAGCAGCTTACTTAGGGGAGCTAACTATGGCTACACCTTC. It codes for CASSLLRGANYGYTF.

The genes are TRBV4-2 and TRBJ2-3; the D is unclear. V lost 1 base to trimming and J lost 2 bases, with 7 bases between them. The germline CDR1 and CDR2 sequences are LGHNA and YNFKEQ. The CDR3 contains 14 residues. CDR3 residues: CASSQGGLTDTQYF. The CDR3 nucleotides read TGTGCCAGCAGCCAAGGCGGTCTCACAGATACGCAGTATTTT.

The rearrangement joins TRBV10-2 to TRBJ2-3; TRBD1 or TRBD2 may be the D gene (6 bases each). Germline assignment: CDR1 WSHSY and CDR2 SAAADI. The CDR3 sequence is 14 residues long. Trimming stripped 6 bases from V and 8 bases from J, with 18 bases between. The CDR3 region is CASSGGTRTGTQYF. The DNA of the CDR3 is TGCGCCAGCAGCGGCGGGACACGAACCGGTACGCAGTATTTT.

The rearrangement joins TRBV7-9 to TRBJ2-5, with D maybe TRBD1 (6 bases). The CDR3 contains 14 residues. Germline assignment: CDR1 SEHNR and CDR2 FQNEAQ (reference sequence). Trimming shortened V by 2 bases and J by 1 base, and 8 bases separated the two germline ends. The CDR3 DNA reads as TGTGCCAGCAGCTTACTAGGGGGCCAAGAGACCCAGTACTTC. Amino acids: CASSLLGGQETQYF.

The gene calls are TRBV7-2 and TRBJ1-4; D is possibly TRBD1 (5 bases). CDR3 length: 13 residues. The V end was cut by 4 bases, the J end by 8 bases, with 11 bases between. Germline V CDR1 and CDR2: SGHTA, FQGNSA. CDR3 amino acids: CASSWRHREKLFF. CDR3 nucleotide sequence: TGTGCCAGCAGCTGGAGGCACAGGGAAAAACTGTTTTTT.

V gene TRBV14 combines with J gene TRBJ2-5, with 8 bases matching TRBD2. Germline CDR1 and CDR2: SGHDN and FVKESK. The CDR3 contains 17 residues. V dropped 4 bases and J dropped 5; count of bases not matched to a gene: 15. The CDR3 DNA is TGTGCCAGCAGCCCCGGATCAGGGGCGGGGGGATGGGAGACCCAGTACTTC. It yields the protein CASSPGSGAGGWETQYF.

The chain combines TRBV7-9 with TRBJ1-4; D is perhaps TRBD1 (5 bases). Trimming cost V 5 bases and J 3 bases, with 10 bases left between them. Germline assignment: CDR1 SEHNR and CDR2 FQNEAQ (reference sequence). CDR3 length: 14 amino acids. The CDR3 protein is CASSAGPSNEKLFF. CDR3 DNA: TGTGCCAGCAGCGCAGGGCCATCTAATGAAAAACTGTTTTTT. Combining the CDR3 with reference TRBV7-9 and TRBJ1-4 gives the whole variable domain DTGVSQNPRHKITKRGQNVTFRCDPISEHNRLYWYRQTLGQGPEFLTYFQNEAQLEKSRLLSDRFSAERPKGSFSTLEIQRTEQGDSAMYLCASSAGPSNEKLFFGSGTQLSVL.